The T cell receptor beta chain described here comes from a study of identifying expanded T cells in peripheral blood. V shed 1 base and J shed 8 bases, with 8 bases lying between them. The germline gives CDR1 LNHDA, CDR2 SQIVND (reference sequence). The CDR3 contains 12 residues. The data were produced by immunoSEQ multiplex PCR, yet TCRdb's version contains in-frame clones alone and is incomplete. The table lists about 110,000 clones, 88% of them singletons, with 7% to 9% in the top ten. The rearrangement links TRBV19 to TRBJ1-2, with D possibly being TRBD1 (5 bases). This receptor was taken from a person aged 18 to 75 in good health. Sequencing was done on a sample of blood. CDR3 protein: CASSIGQTGYTF. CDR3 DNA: TGTGCCAGTAGTATAGGACAGACCGGCTACACCTTC.